Below are 22 T cell receptor beta chains sequenced from a single sample in a study of T cell clonality in common variable immunodeficiency. Using immunoSEQ multiplex PCR, the repertoire was profiled, and TCRdb retains in-frame clones only, with some absent. The sample yields around 50,000 clones, without any singletons. The specimen sequenced was peripheral blood mononuclear cells. These receptors originate from a person aged 18 to 75 in good health.

This clone was detected many times. The read ends 3 residues early relative to the CDR3; the germline J gene fills the gap. V usage is TRBV11-2 and J usage is TRBJ2-5; 9 positions match TRBD2. V lost 7 bases to trimming and J lost 4 bases; unmatched junction nucleotides: 7. Germline V CDR1 and CDR2: SGHAT, FQNNGV. This CDR3 spans 14 amino acids. The DNA read from the CDR3 is TGTGCCAGCAATCGGCTTAGCGGGGGAGAGACC. Translated, it gives CASNRLSGGET. The CDR3 as a whole reads CASNRLSGGETQYF.

This clone was seen many times. From the germline J gene comes the end of the CDR3, since the read stops 3 residues before it. This chain connects TRBV2 to TRBJ1-1; TRBD1 matches at 9 bases. V shed 4 bases and J 1 base; nucleotides not matched to a gene: 1. Germline V lookup: CDR1 SNHLY, CDR2 FYNNEI. This CDR3 is 14 amino acids long. CDR3 protein: CASSVQGANTEAFF. The part of the CDR3 DNA that was read is TGTGCCAGCAGTGTACAGGGGGCGAACACTGAA.

In its sample, this clone was seen many times. The read stops 3 residues short of the end of the CDR3; the missing end is completed from the germline J gene. The V call is TRBV5-1, the J call TRBJ1-6; no clear D gene. V was pared by 0 bases and J by 8 bases, with 3 bases between. This CDR3 has 12 amino acids. CDR1 SGHRS and CDR2 YFSETQ come from the germline V gene. CDR3 bases read: TGCGCCAGCAGCTTGGAGCATTCACCC. This encodes CASSLEHSP. The whole CDR3 sequence is CASSLEHSPLHF.

This clone was counted at least ten times. The sequence runs out 3 residues before the end of the CDR3; the remainder is reconstructed from the germline J gene. This sequence joins TRBV7-2 and TRBJ2-7; 8 bases match TRBD1. Germline CDR1 SGHTA, CDR2 FQGNSA. V trimming: 4 bases; J trimming: 5 bases; junction bases outside the gene matches: 4. The CDR3 covers 13 residues. The DNA read from the CDR3 is TGTGCCAGCAGCTCCGACAGGGGCCACGAG. It specifies CASSSDRGHE. The CDR3 reads in full as CASSSDRGHEQYF.

This clone was counted ten times or more. The sequence runs out 3 residues before the end of the CDR3; the remainder is reconstructed from the germline J gene. V is TRBV29-1 and J is TRBJ1-3; a weak D match, TRBD1 (6 bases). V was trimmed by 0 bases and J by 2 bases, leaving 11 bases between them. The CDR3 length is 15 residues. Germline V gene sequence: CDR1 SQVTM, CDR2 ANQGSEA. The CDR3 bases that were read are TGCAGCGTTGAAGAAGAGAGGACAGCTGGAAACACC. Translation gives CSVEEERTAGNT. The whole CDR3 sequence is CSVEEERTAGNTIYF.

This clone came up many times. The read terminates 3 residues before the CDR3 end, so the remaining end is supplied by the germline J gene. V and J are TRBV19 and TRBJ1-5, with a possible D match to TRBD1 (6 bases). Germline lookup yields CDR1 LNHDA and CDR2 SQIVND (reference sequence). With 4 bases removed from V and 7 bases from J, the gap between germline ends came to 14 bases. This CDR3 is built from 14 residues. The part of the CDR3 DNA that was read is TGTGCCAGTAGTAAGGGGGAAGGGTTCCAGCCC. Translating gives CASSKGEGFQP. The full CDR3 protein is CASSKGEGFQPQHF.

This clone was counted at least ten times. The read is 3 residues too short to cover the CDR3 end, so that end is filled in from the germline J gene. The rearrangement joins TRBV5-1 to TRBJ2-1, with 7 bases lining up with TRBD1. Germline lookup yields CDR1 SGHRS and CDR2 YFSETQ. The ends lost 6 bases at V and 3 bases at J; junction bases unmatched: 6. The length of the CDR3 is 14 residues. The CDR3 here is CASTHRGLYNEQFF. The CDR3 DNA, read in part, is TGCGCCAGCACCCACAGGGGCCTCTACAATGAG. Full variable domain (remainder filled in from reference TRBV5-1 and TRBJ2-1): KAGVTQTPRYLIKTRGQQVTLSCSPISGHRSVSWYQQTPGQGLQFLFEYFSETQRNKGNFPGRFSGRQFSNSRSEMNVSTLELGDSALYLCASTHRGLYNEQFFGPGTRLTVL.

This clone was found many times. The read terminates 3 residues before the CDR3 end, so the remaining end is supplied by the germline J gene. The chain carries TRBV10-3 and TRBJ2-2; the D is unclear. The CDR3 spans 12 residues. The germline gives CDR1 ENHRY, CDR2 SYGVKD. Deletions cut 7 bases from V and 1 base from J, with 4 bases between. CDR3 DNA (partial): TGTGCCATCACCGGGAACACCGGGGAG. This translates into CAITGNTGE. The whole CDR3 sequence reads CAITGNTGELFF.

The sample holds many counts of this clone. The read ends 3 residues early relative to the CDR3; the germline J gene fills the gap. V is TRBV7-8 and J is TRBJ2-2, with 7 positions matching TRBD2. With V trimmed by 5 bases and J by 4 bases, 7 bases remained unmatched. The CDR3 is 15 amino acids. CDR1 is SGHVS, CDR2 FQNEAQ, per germline. Partial CDR3 DNA: TGTGCCAGCAGCCGCCAAGCGGGGCTCACCGGGGAG. Translating it yields CASSRQAGLTGE. The CDR3 in its entirety is CASSRQAGLTGELFF.

This clone was picked up many times. The sequenced fragment ends 3 residues before the CDR3 boundary, so the rest is inferred from the germline J gene. The gene calls are TRBV20-1 and TRBJ1-4; D not resolved. There are 11 residues in the CDR3. Germline V gene data show CDR1 as DFQATT and CDR2 as SNEGSKA (reference sequence). The CDR3 loop reads CSAPRGGELFF. CDR3 DNA (partial): TGCAGTGCCCCCAGAGGCGGGGAA.

This clone occurred many times. The sequenced fragment ends 3 residues before the CDR3 boundary, so the rest is inferred from the germline J gene. The rearrangement links TRBV6-2 or TRBV6-3 to TRBJ1-2; 7 bases are shared with TRBD1. Germline V CDR1 and CDR2: MNHEY, SVGEGT. The CDR3 spans 13 residues. The CDR3 loop reads CASTRDSSGGYTF. CDR3 bases read: TGTGCCAGCACCCGGGACAGCTCGGGAGGC.

Turning to this clone: The read ends 3 residues early relative to the CDR3; the germline J gene fills the gap. The rearrangement joins TRBV29-1 to TRBJ2-5, with D perhaps TRBD1 or TRBD2 (6 bases each). With 7 bases removed from V and 7 bases from J, the gap between germline ends came to 25 bases. Germline assignment: CDR1 SQVTM and CDR2 ANQGSEA. CDR3 length: 15 residues. Partial CDR3 DNA: TGCAGCGCCGAAAAAGGGCAGGTCAGGGGAGGGACC. Translated, it gives CSAEKGQVRGGT. The complete CDR3 reads CSAEKGQVRGGTQYF.

This clone was seen repeatedly, ten times or more. The read finishes 3 residues shy of the CDR3 end, and the germline J gene is used to complete it. This rearrangement joins TRBV5-1 to TRBJ2-2, with D possibly TRBD1 on 5 matching bases. The V gene lost 6 bases and the J gene lost 0 bases, with 18 bases spanning the gap. The CDR3 contains 17 residues. The germline CDR1 and CDR2 sequences are SGHRS and YFSETQ. CDR3 DNA (partial): TGCGCCAGCACCGTGCAGGGAATCCGCACGAACACCGGGGAG. This translates into CASTVQGIRTNTGE. From start to end, the CDR3 is CASTVQGIRTNTGELFF. The entire variable domain, with the rest obtained from reference TRBV5-1 and TRBJ2-2, is as follows: KAGVTQTPRYLIKTRGQQVTLSCSPISGHRSVSWYQQTPGQGLQFLFEYFSETQRNKGNFPGRFSGRQFSNSRSEMNVSTLELGDSALYLCASTVQGIRTNTGELFFGEGSRLTVL.

In this sample, this clone turned up many times. The read ends 3 residues before the CDR3 terminus; that terminus is restored from the germline J gene. The gene calls are TRBV10-3 and TRBJ2-7; tentative D call: TRBD1 (5 bases). Germline V gene data show CDR1 as ENHRY and CDR2 as SYGVKD. Trimming removed 4 bases at V and 4 bases at J, with 8 bases between. The length of the CDR3 is 12 residues. The CDR3 spells CAISGRGYEQYF. The sequenced part of the CDR3 DNA is TGTGCCATCAGTGGAAGGGGATACGAG.

A few counts support this clone. The observed sequence ends 3 residues before the CDR3 terminus, with the missing tail filled in from the germline J gene. V is TRBV10-3 and J is TRBJ2-5; D may be TRBD2 (6 bases). V was shortened by 10 bases and J by 5 bases, with 11 bases between the two germline ends. The CDR3 runs 11 residues. The germline gives CDR1 ENHRY, CDR2 SYGVKD. CDR3 protein: CATSGGETQYF. CDR3 DNA, as far as it was read: TGTGCCACCTCTGGGGGGGAGACC.

This clone was detected only a few times. The read ends 3 residues shy of where the CDR3 ends; the end is completed using the germline J gene. V gene TRBV19 combines with J gene TRBJ1-4; D is uncertain. CDR1 is LNHDA, CDR2 SQIVND, per germline (reference sequence). The CDR3 sequence is 15 residues long. The CDR3 bases that were read are TGTGCCAGTAGTATCGGGCCGGACTATAATTCACCA. Encoded protein: CASSIGPDYNSP. The CDR3 in its entirety is CASSIGPDYNSPLFF.

This clone was seen ten or more times. The read terminates 3 residues ahead of where the CDR3 ends, so the germline J gene completes it. The V call is TRBV11-2, the J call TRBJ1-5, with TRBD1 as a possible D gene (5 bases). Trimming left V 5 bases short and J 3 bases short, with 14 bases between. Germline assignment: CDR1 SGHAT and CDR2 FQNNGV. The CDR3 contains 15 residues. The CDR3 is CASSLGLRDNQPQHF. The covered CDR3 bases are TGTGCCAGCAGCCTAGGGCTCAGGGACAATCAGCCC.

This clone was seen only a few times. The read terminates 3 residues before the CDR3 end, so the remaining end is supplied by the germline J gene. J is TRBJ1-2 and V is TRBV5-1; the D is unclear. This CDR3 has 14 residues. CDR1 is SGHRS and CDR2 is YFSETQ in the germline V gene. The CDR3 sequence is CASSLGPSTDTYTF. The sequenced part of the CDR3 DNA is TGCGCCAGCAGCTTGGGTCCGAGCACAGATACC.

Many counts were recorded for this clone. The read finishes 3 residues shy of the CDR3 end, and the germline J gene is used to complete it. This chain connects TRBV29-1 to TRBJ2-5, with 10 bases lining up with TRBD1. There are 15 residues in the CDR3. Germline V gene data show CDR1 as SQVTM and CDR2 as ANQGSEA. The junction had 8 bases not matched to a gene; V was cut back by 2 bases and J by 5 bases. CDR3 bases read: TGCAGCGTTGAATTTTGGGACAGGGGTTGGGAGACC. Translating it yields CSVEFWDRGWET. The full CDR3 sequence reads CSVEFWDRGWETQYF.

A few counts support this clone. The read is 3 residues too short to cover the CDR3 end, so that end is filled in from the germline J gene. The chain uses TRBV19 and TRBJ2-2; 7 nucleotides match TRBD1. The CDR3 is 14 residues long. Germline lookup yields CDR1 LNHDA and CDR2 SQIVND (reference sequence). The CDR3 bases that were read are TGTGCCAGTAGTGTTAGGGGGCGCGGTGAAAAG. Translating it yields CASSVRGRGEK. The full CDR3 protein is CASSVRGRGEKLFF.

The table lists this clone with many counts. At one of its ends the junction is not consistent with the germline gene, which may arise from a read error. The CDR3 end falls 3 residues outside the read, so it is completed with the germline J gene. The V gene is TRBV4-2, the J gene TRBJ1-6; perhaps TRBD1 as D (6 bases). From germline, CDR1 is LGHNA and CDR2 YNFKEQ. CDR3 size: 18 residues. The sequenced part of the CDR3 DNA is TGCGCCAGCAGCCAAGATCCGGACGGGGGGCGTTGGACTTCACCC. Its translation: CASSQDPDGGRWTSP. The full CDR3 is CASSQDPDGGRWTSPLHF.

At least ten counts were recorded for this clone. With the read ending 3 residues before the CDR3 end, the germline J gene is used to fill in that end. The V gene is TRBV10-1, the J gene TRBJ2-7; tentatively, D is TRBD1 (6 bases). The CDR3 is 13 residues long. The ends were cut back, 3 bases at V and 5 bases at J, with 11 bases in the middle. Germline V gene lookup returns CDR1 WNHNN and CDR2 SYGVQD (reference sequence). The CDR3 protein is CASSEQGRDEQYF. CDR3 DNA (partial): TGCGCCAGCAGTGAACAGGGCCGGGACGAG.